This TCR beta chain was identified in a study of Ad26.COV2.S vaccination and SARS-CoV-2 variants. Looking at the study overall: Into the muscle, Ad26.COV2.S was dosed once or twice, 56 days apart.

Described treatment: roughly 19 received Ad26.COV2.S at low or high dose, single or two shots; about 5 received placebo; per-sample allocation not given. Sampling took place 63 days after the first vaccine or placebo injection. Donor was an adult aged 18-55 years in Boston. The repertoire was sequenced with immunoSEQ multiplex PCR; TCRdb's copy has only in-frame clones and lacks some. Seen here are about 680,000 clones, approximately 88% observed once, and the top ten hold over 1.3%. V dropped 5 bases and J dropped 1 base, with 8 bases sitting between them. Per the germline V gene, CDR1 is MRHNA and CDR2 is SNTAGT. The CDR3 length is 13 residues.

The sample consisted of peripheral blood, taken in a trial of Ad26.COV2.S vaccine versus placebo. This chain links TRBV6-4 with TRBJ1-1; D call uncertain. The clonotype was recovered from a person aged 18-65 years who received the Ad26.COV2.S COVID-19 vaccine or a placebo. CDR3 DNA sequence: TGTGCCAGCAGTCCTCAGCCGAACACTGAAGCTTTCTTT. This sequence encodes CASSPQPNTEAFF.